These 9 T cell receptor beta chains originate from one sample sequenced in a study of cytomegalovirus exposure and HLA in healthy donors. The PCR was carried out with 60 Vbeta primers and 13 Jbeta primers. This table comes from immunoSEQ multiplex PCR, and its TCRdb copy is limited to in-frame clones, with some not included. This sample has 200,000 or so clones, with more than 75% found just once. The sequencing sample was made of PBMCs. These receptors all stem from a woman aged 45-65 years in good health and CMV-seropositive.

This clone has just one count. The chain uses TRBV27 and TRBJ2-3, with a tentative D call TRBD1 (5 bases). The CDR3 loop spans 15 amino acids. The V and J ends lost 6 bases and 2 bases respectively, with 15 bases between them. CDR1 is MNHEY and CDR2 is SMNVEV in the germline V gene (reference sequence). CDR3 amino acids: CASRTVTDPTDTQYF. CDR3 sequence (DNA): TGTGCCAGCAGGACAGTCACGGACCCCACAGATACGCAGTATTTT.

The gene calls are TRBV29-1 and TRBJ1-2, with D possibly TRBD1 on 6 matching bases. The germline V gene encodes CDR1 SQVTM and CDR2 ANQGSEA. The V and J ends lost 6 bases and 2 bases respectively, with 10 bases between them. This CDR3 is built from 12 residues. CDR3 residues: CSVYGTNYGYTF. The DNA of the CDR3 is TGCAGCGTGTACGGGACAAACTATGGCTACACCTTC.

The chain links TRBV7-9 to TRBJ1-2, with D hard to call. This CDR3 spans 15 amino acids. Germline CDR1 and CDR2: SEHNR and FQNEAQ (reference sequence). V lost 6 bases to trimming and J lost 7 bases, with 21 bases between them. The CDR3 sequence: CASRPGESLSPGYTF. In DNA, the CDR3 is TGTGCCAGCAGACCGGGAGAGTCTCTAAGCCCTGGCTACACCTTC.

The V and J genes are TRBV6-5 and TRBJ2-7; 9 nucleotides align to TRBD2. Per the germline V gene, CDR1 is MNHEY and CDR2 is SVGAGI. The CDR3 is 14 amino acids. The V segment lost 0 bases and the J segment 3 bases; nucleotides outside the gene matches: 0. The CDR3 here is CASSYSLAGYEQYF. CDR3 nucleotide sequence: TGTGCCAGCAGTTACTCACTAGCGGGCTACGAGCAGTACTTC.

The table lists this clone with a count of one. The genes are TRBV6-1 and TRBJ2-7; the D gene is possibly TRBD2 (5 bases). Looked up from germline, CDR1 is MNHNS and CDR2 is SASEGT. This CDR3 is 12 amino acids long. With 4 bases removed from V and 3 bases from J, the gap between germline ends came to 7 bases. CDR3 coding DNA: TGTGCCAGCAGTGCAGACTACTACGAGCAGTACTTC. Its translation is CASSADYYEQYF.

This chain links TRBV18 with TRBJ1-1, with no clear D. This CDR3 is built from 14 residues. The V gene lost 3 bases and the J gene lost 5 bases, with 13 bases spanning the gap. Per the germline V gene, CDR1 is KGHSH and CDR2 is LQKENI. The CDR3 loop is CASSPTGRETEAFF. CDR3 sequence (DNA): TGTGCCAGCTCACCCACTGGGCGAGAGACTGAAGCTTTCTTT.

This rearrangement joins TRBV7-9 to TRBJ1-2; 7 nucleotides match TRBD1. This CDR3 comprises 12 residues. The germline CDR1 and CDR2 sequences are SEHNR and FQNEAQ (reference sequence). With 5 bases clipped from V and 10 bases from J, the junction kept 7 bases outside the gene matches. The CDR3 spells CASSNGQVDYTF. The CDR3 DNA follows: TGTGCCAGCAGCAACGGACAGGTAGACTACACCTTC.

The V and J genes are TRBV28 and TRBJ2-3, with 8 bases matching TRBD2. With 6 bases clipped from V and 4 bases from J, the junction kept 3 bases outside the gene matches. The CDR3 loop spans 13 amino acids. Looked up from germline, CDR1 is MDHEN and CDR2 is SYDVKM. This CDR3 reads CASRGTRSDTQYF. The CDR3 region has the DNA TGTGCCAGCAGGGGGACTAGATCAGATACGCAGTATTTT. The full variable domain, with the rest looked up from reference TRBV28 and TRBJ2-3, is DVKVTQSSRYLVKRTGEKVFLECVQDMDHENMFWYRQDPGLGLRLIYFSYDVKMKEKGDIPEGYSVSREKKERFSLILESASTNQTSMYLCASRGTRSDTQYFGPGTRLTVL.

The chain employs TRBV28 and TRBJ1-5; unclear D gene. Germline V CDR1 and CDR2: MDHEN, SYDVKM. V lost 3 bases and J 5 bases, leaving 5 bases between the germline ends. The CDR3 has 12 residues. The CDR3 region has the DNA TGTGCCAGCAGTTTCTTCCATCAGCCCCAGCATTTT. Amino acid sequence: CASSFFHQPQHF.